These 10 T cell receptor beta chains were sequenced from one sample in a study of control samples from healthy donors and cancer patients. The data were produced by immunoSEQ multiplex PCR, yet TCRdb's version contains in-frame clones alone and is incomplete. This sample carries about 88,000 clones, approximately 93% of them seen once, and the ten largest clones take over 8%. Sequencing was performed on blood. These receptors all come from a man younger than 35 in good health.

J is TRBJ2-5 and V is TRBV9; D may be TRBD2 (7 bases). Per the germline V gene, CDR1 is SGDLS and CDR2 is YYNGEE. The CDR3 spans 14 residues. Trimming removed 4 bases from V and 5 bases from J, with 15 bases in between. The CDR3 reads CASSPTGGGETQYF. CDR3 DNA: TGTGCCAGCAGCCCCACGGGGGGCGGGGAGACCCAGTACTTC. Full variable domain (missing parts from reference TRBV9 and TRBJ2-5): DSGVTQTPKHLITATGQRVTLRCSPRSGDLSVYWYQQSLDQGLQFLIQYYNGEERAKGNILERFSAQQFPDLHSELNLSSLELGDSALYFCASSPTGGGETQYFGPGTRLLVL.

The chain employs TRBV20-1 and TRBJ2-5; either TRBD1 or TRBD2 may supply D (5 bases each). Looked up from germline, CDR1 is DFQATT and CDR2 is SNEGSKA (reference sequence). V lost 3 bases and J lost 4, with 15 bases in between. This CDR3 has 14 residues. CDR3 in amino acids: CSASQGESIETQYF. The CDR3 DNA reads as TGCAGTGCTAGTCAAGGGGAGTCCATAGAGACCCAGTACTTC.

This clone was recorded once. The rearrangement uses TRBV6-8 and TRBJ2-1; weak D call: TRBD2 (6 bases). From germline, CDR1 is MNHGY and CDR2 SAAAGT. V gave up 1 base and J gave up 7 bases, with 11 bases separating them. This CDR3 has 14 amino acids. The CDR3 sequence: CASSYWGDDNEQFF. CDR3 DNA sequence: TGTGCCAGCAGTTACTGGGGGGATGATAATGAGCAGTTCTTC.

The chain joins TRBV25-1 to TRBJ2-2; a weak D match, TRBD1 (6 bases). The V gene lost 7 bases and the J gene lost 6 bases, with 21 bases spanning the gap. The CDR3 is 16 residues long. Germline V gene lookup returns CDR1 MGHDK and CDR2 SYGVNS. This CDR3 reads CASTGAPQTGPGELFF. The CDR3 DNA reads as TGTGCCAGCACAGGTGCGCCTCAAACAGGGCCCGGGGAGCTGTTTTTT.

The chain is built from TRBV27 and TRBJ2-1; D not certain. Trimming shortened V by 6 bases and J by 0 bases, and 18 bases separated the two germline ends. The CDR3 sequence is 17 residues long. From germline, CDR1 is MNHEY and CDR2 SMNVEV (reference sequence). The chain's CDR3 is CASSSRSGVRSYNEQFF. As DNA, the CDR3 is TGTGCCAGCAGCTCCCGATCAGGTGTCCGCTCCTACAATGAGCAGTTCTTC.

The genes are TRBV20-1 and TRBJ2-1; no clear D gene. Trimming cost V 3 bases and J 0 bases, with 9 bases left between them. The CDR3 is 14 residues long. CDR1 is DFQATT and CDR2 is SNEGSKA in the germline V gene (reference sequence). CDR3 nucleotide sequence: TGCAGTGCTAGTAGTCTGAGCTCCTACAATGAGCAGTTCTTC. It is translated as CSASSLSSYNEQFF.

The genes are TRBV18 and TRBJ1-4; 7 bases agree with TRBD1. J was trimmed by 3 bases and V by 3 bases; bases with no gene match: 10. Germline values: CDR1 KGHSH, CDR2 LQKENI. CDR3 length: 17 amino acids. The CDR3 reads CASSPRTKQGPNEKLFF. The CDR3 nucleotides are TGTGCCAGCTCACCGCGCACGAAACAGGGGCCTAATGAAAAACTGTTTTTT.

The chain combines TRBV27 with TRBJ2-1, with D maybe TRBD1 (5 bases). The germline V gene has CDR1 MNHEY and CDR2 SMNVEV (reference sequence). This CDR3 region has 14 residues. V was clipped by 8 bases and J by 0 bases, with 11 bases between them. This CDR3 reads CASAWGASYNEQFF. CDR3 in DNA: TGTGCCAGCGCTTGGGGCGCCTCCTACAATGAGCAGTTCTTC.

The V call is TRBV7-9, the J call TRBJ1-3, with D hard to call. Trimming took off 2 bases at V and 0 bases at J, with 5 bases between the two ends. Germline CDR1 SEHNR, CDR2 FQNEAQ (reference sequence). This CDR3 region has 14 residues. CDR3 sequence reads: CASSLWNSGNTIYF. Here the CDR3 DNA reads TGTGCCAGCAGCTTATGGAACTCTGGAAACACCATATATTTT.

This chain links TRBV4-1 with TRBJ1-5; D call uncertain. Trimming took off 2 bases at V and 0 bases at J, with 8 bases between the two ends. CDR1 MGHRA and CDR2 YSYEKL come from the germline V gene. This CDR3 spans 15 amino acids. CDR3 bases: TGCGCCAGCAGCCAACATACAGATAGCAATCAGCCCCAGCATTTT. The encoded protein is CASSQHTDSNQPQHF.